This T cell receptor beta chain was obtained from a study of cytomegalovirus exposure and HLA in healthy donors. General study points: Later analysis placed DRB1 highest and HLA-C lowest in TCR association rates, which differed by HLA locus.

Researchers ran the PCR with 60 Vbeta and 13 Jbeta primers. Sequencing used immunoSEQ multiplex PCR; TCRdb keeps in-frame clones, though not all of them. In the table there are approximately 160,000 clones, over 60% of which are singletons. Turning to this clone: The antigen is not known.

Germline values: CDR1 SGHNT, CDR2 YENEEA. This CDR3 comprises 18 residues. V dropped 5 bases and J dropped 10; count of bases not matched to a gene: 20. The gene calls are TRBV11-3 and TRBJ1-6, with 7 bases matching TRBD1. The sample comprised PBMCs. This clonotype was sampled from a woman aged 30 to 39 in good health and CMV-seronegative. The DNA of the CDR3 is TGTGCCAGCAGCCCTCAACGCGGGACAGTAGTTTGGAAATCACCCCTCCACTTT. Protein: CASSPQRGTVVWKSPLHF.